This T cell receptor beta chain is from a study of technical replicates of blood from a few donors. Germline-derived CDR1 and CDR2 are SGHVS and FQNEAQ. After removal of 5 bases from V and 14 bases from J, the junction contained 17 bases not matched to a gene. CDR3 length: 15 amino acids. Clones were sequenced by immunoSEQ multiplex PCR, and TCRdb holds only the in-frame ones, with some missing. The sample carries 70,000 to 95,000 clones, 95% recorded once. The receptor was isolated from a human donor in good health. The rearrangement uses TRBV7-8 and TRBJ1-4; 7 bases are shared with TRBD1. The material sequenced was T cells isolated from PBMCs. The CDR3 is CASSPGQRLGGSLFF. The CDR3 region has the DNA TGTGCCAGCAGCCCGGGACAGCGTTTAGGGGGGTCCCTGTTTTTT.